The next 3 T cell receptor beta chains were all read from a single sample in a study of CD8 T cells in Susac syndrome. Random hexamers were used to reverse transcribe the RNA input (about 0.5 to 1 ug). One entry per CDR3 protein, called by TCRdb with MiXCR from the immunoSEQ multiplex PCR reads. The table shows about 80,000 distinct CDR3 sequences, with roughly 91% occurring only once. The material sequenced was CD8+ T cells from PBMCs. These receptors were obtained from a human donor with multiple sclerosis.

CDR3 amino acids: CASSLGWGGSTNEQFF. The CDR3 nucleotides are TGCGCCAGCAGCTTGGGATGGGGCGGGAGCACGAATGAGCAGTTCTTC. The V and J genes are TRBV5-1 and TRBJ2-1, with 7 nucleotides matching TRBD2. The germline V gene has CDR1 SGHRS and CDR2 YFSETQ. J was trimmed by 7 bases and V by 0 bases; bases with no gene match: 10. The CDR3 sequence is 16 residues long.

The chain uses TRBV12-5 and TRBJ2-1; a weak D match, TRBD2 (5 bases). V was pared by 7 bases and J by 6 bases, with 19 bases between. Germline V gene data show CDR1 as LGHNT and CDR2 as FRNRAP. The CDR3 covers 15 residues. The CDR3 reads CASAPHGGPINEQFF. The CDR3 DNA reads as TGTGCTAGTGCTCCCCACGGAGGACCTATCAATGAGCAGTTCTTC.

The CDR3 DNA sequence: TGCAGTGCTCCCTCGGATCCCGGAGAGACCCAGTACTTC. Translating gives CSAPSDPGETQYF. The chain combines TRBV20-1 with TRBJ2-5, with no clear D. The V end was cut by 5 bases, the J end by 4 bases, with 14 bases between. CDR3 size: 13 residues. Germline CDR1 is DFQATT and CDR2 is SNEGSKA (reference sequence).